The clone carrying this T cell receptor (beta chain) has at least ten counts. V gave up 1 base and J gave up 2 bases; unmatched junction bases: 11. The CDR3 length is 17 residues. CDR1 and CDR2 (germline): SEHNR, FQNEAQ (reference sequence). This record belongs to a study of Graves' ophthalmopathy and Graves' hyperthyroidism. Across the study: No ophthalmopathy within 18 months of follow-up signified stable hyperthyroidism.

Researchers took RNA transcripts and amplified TCR beta CDR3 regions from them. Following a first-round RT-PCR that used HTBI primers, a second-round multiplex PCR was carried out. MiXCR was run by TCRdb on the multiplex PCR reads, yielding one entry per CDR3 protein. The data show around 590,000 distinct CDR3 sequences, approximately 35% seen once. Uncontrolled infections, pregnancy, lactation or other autoimmune diseases led to patient exclusion. Symptoms, serum thyroxine and TRAb, thyroid ultrasound, and orbital computed tomography formed the diagnostic basis. The chain employs TRBV7-9 and TRBJ2-7, with 7 bases that match TRBD1. This receptor was taken from an adult man with Graves' hyperthyroidism. Material for sequencing was peripheral blood or thyroid tissue (not recorded which). This CDR3 reads CASSLVGQGDFAYEQYF. CDR3 DNA: TGTGCCAGCAGCTTAGTGGGCCAGGGGGATTTCGCCTACGAGCAGTACTTC.